The present T cell receptor (beta chain) was sequenced within a study of molecular identifiers for immune sequencing clone quantification. Across the whole study: With replicates, the RNA of roughly 20,000 or 100,000 naive CD8 cells was split five ways and four were sequenced.

Bulk libraries came from a prior protocol with listed TCR primers. A single record per CDR3 protein comes from TCRdb applying MiXCR to the PCR reads. The sample consists of around 300,000 distinct CDR3 sequences, about 23% of them appearing once. To note about this clonotype: What it recognizes is unknown.

Germline CDR1 and CDR2: SGHTA and FQGNSA. The CDR3 contains 16 residues. V was clipped by 5 bases and J by 1 base; unmatched bases: 5. Libraries for naive CD8 T cells, which were made from about 20,000 to 1,000,000 sorted cells, drew on 10%, 30% or 50% of the RNA. Findings and caveats of the study: Clones of above 20 RNA copies carried over 99% of effector molecules; in naive cells they carried under 1%.

The receptor comes from a human donor in good health. Some libraries in this study had Jurkat cell RNA spiked in. Sample: naive CD8+ T cells from blood, with Jurkat cell RNA spiked in. Indicated subset: FACS-sorted CD8+CD4-CCR7+CD45RA+ naive T cells. The rearrangement links TRBV7-2 to TRBJ2-4; TRBD2 matches at 10 bases. DNA of the CDR3: TGTGCCAGCAGCCCTAGCGGGAGAAGTGCCAAAAACATTCAGTACTTC. It encodes CASSPSGRSAKNIQYF.